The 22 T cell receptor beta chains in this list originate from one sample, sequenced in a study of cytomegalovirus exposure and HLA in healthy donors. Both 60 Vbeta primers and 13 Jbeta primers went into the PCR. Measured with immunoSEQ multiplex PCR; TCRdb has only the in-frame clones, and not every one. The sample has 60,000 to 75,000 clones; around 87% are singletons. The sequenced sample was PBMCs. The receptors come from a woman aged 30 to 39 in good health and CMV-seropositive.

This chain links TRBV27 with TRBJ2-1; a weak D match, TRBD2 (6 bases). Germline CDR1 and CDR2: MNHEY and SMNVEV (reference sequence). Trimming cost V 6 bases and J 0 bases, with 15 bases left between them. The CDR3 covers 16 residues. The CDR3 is CASRSGSGSSYNEQFF. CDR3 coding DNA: TGTGCCAGCAGATCGGGTAGCGGTAGCTCCTACAATGAGCAGTTCTTC.

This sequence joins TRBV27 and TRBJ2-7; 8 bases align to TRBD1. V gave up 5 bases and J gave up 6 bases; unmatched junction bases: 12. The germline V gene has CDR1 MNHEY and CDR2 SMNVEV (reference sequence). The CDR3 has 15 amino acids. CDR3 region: CASSPEDRVTVEQYF. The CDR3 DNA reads TGTGCCAGCAGTCCAGAGGACAGGGTGACGGTCGAGCAGTACTTC.

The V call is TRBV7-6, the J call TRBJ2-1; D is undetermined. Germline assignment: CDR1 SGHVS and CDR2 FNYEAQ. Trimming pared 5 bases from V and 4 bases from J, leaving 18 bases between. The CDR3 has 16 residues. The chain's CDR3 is CASSPDPRPDYNEQFF. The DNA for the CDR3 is TGTGCCAGCAGCCCCGACCCCAGGCCCGATTACAATGAGCAGTTCTTC.

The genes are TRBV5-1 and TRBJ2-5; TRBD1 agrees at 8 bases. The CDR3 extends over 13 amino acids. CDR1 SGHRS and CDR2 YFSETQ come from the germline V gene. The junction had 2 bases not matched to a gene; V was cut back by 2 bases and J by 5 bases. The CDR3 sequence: CASSFGQGETQYF. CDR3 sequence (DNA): TGCGCCAGCAGCTTCGGACAGGGTGAGACCCAGTACTTC.

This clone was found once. This chain's CDR3 is CAISESSRVYGYTF. The CDR3 nucleotides read TGTGCCATCAGTGAGTCGAGCAGGGTCTATGGCTACACCTTC. This sequence joins TRBV10-3 and TRBJ1-2; TRBD1 is a possible D gene (5 bases). The CDR3 covers 14 residues. CDR1 and CDR2 (germline): ENHRY, SYGVKD. V was trimmed by 0 bases and J by 4 bases, leaving 9 bases between them.

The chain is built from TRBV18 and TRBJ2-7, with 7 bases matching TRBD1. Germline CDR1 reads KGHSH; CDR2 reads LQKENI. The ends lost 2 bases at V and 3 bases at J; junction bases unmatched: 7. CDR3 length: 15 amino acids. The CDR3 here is CASSPAGTVLYEQYF. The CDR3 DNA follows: TGTGCCAGCTCACCAGCAGGGACAGTTCTCTACGAGCAGTACTTC.

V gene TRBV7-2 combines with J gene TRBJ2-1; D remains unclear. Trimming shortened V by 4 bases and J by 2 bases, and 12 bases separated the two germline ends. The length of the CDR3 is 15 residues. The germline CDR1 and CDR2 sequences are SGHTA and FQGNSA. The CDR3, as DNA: TGTGCCAGCAGCTCCCAGAGCGCCACCTACAATGAGCAGTTCTTC. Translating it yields CASSSQSATYNEQFF. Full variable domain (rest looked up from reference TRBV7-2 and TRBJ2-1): GAGVSQSPSNKVTEKGKDVELRCDPISGHTALYWYRQSLGQGLEFLIYFQGNSAPDKSGLPSDRFSAERTGGSVSTLTIQRTQQEDSAVYLCASSSQSATYNEQFFGPGTRLTVL.

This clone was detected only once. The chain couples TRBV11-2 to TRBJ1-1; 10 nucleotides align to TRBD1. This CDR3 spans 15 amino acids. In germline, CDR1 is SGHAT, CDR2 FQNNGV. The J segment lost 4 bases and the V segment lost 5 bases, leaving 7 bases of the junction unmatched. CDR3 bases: TGTGCCAGCAGCGCCCGGAGGACAGGGGGCACTGAAGCTTTCTTT. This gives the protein CASSARRTGGTEAFF. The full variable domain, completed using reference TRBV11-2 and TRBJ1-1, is EAGVAQSPRYKIIEKRQSVAFWCNPISGHATLYWYQQILGQGPKLLIQFQNNGVVDDSQLPKDRFSAERLKGVDSTLKIQPAKLEDSAVYLCASSARRTGGTEAFFGQGTRLTVV.

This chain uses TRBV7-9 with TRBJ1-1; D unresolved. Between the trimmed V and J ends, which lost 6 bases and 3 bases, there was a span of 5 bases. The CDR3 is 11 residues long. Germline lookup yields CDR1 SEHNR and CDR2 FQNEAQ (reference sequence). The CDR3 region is CASSTDTEAFF. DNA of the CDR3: TGTGCCAGCAGTACTGACACTGAAGCTTTCTTT.

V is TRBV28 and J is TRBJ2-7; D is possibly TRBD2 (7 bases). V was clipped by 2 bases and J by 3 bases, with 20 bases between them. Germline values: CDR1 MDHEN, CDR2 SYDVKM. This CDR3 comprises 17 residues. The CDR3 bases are TGTGCCAGCAGTTTAGTGGGGGCTGGGACTACCAACTACGAGCAGTACTTC. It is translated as CASSLVGAGTTNYEQYF.

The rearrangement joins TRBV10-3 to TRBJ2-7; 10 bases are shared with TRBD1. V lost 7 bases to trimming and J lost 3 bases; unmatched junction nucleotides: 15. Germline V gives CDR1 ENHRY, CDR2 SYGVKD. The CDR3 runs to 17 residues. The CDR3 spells CAIIEISWDRGDYEQYF. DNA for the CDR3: TGTGCCATCATCGAGATTTCTTGGGACAGGGGTGACTACGAGCAGTACTTC.

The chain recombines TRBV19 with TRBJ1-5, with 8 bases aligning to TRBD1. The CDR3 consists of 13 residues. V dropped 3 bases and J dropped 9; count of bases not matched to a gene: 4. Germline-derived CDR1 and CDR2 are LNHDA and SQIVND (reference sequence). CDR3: CASSMQGATPQHF. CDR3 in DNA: TGTGCCAGTAGTATGCAGGGGGCAACGCCCCAGCATTTT.

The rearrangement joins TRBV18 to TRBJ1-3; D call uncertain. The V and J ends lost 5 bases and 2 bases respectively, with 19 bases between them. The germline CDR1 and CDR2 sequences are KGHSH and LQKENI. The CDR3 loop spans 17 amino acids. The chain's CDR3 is CASSSQTIAVPGNTIYF. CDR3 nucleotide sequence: TGTGCCAGCTCATCTCAGACTATCGCGGTTCCTGGAAACACCATATATTTT.

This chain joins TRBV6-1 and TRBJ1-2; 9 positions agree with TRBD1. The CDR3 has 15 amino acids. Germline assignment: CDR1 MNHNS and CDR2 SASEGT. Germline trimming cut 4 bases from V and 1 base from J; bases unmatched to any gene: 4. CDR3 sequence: CASSGDRDFNYGYTF. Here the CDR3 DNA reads TGTGCCAGCAGTGGGGACAGGGACTTTAACTATGGCTACACCTTC.

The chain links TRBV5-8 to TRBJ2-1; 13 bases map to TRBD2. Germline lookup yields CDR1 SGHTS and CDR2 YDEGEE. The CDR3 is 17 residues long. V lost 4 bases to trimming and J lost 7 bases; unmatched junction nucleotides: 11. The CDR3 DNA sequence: TGTGCCAGCAGCCACCTTAAGGGACTAGCGGGAAGGAATGAGCAGTTCTTC. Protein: CASSHLKGLAGRNEQFF.

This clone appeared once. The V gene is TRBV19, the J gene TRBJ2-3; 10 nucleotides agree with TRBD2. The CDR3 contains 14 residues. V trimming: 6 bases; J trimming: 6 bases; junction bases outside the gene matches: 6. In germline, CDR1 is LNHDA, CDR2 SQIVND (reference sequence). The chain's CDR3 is CASRFLAGDDTQYF. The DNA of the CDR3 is TGTGCCAGTAGGTTTCTAGCGGGAGACGATACGCAGTATTTT. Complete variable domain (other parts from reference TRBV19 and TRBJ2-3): DGGITQSPKYLFRKEGQNVTLSCEQNLNHDAMYWYRQDPGQGLRLIYYSQIVNDFQKGDIAEGYSVSREKKESFPLTVTSAQKNPTAFYLCASRFLAGDDTQYFGPGTRLTVL.

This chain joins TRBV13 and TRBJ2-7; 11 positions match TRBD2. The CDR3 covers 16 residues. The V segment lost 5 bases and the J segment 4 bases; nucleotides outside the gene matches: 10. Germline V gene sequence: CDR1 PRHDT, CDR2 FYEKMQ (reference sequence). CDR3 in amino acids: CASSPPTSGTAYEQYF. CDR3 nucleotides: TGTGCCAGCAGCCCACCGACTAGCGGGACGGCGTACGAGCAGTACTTC.

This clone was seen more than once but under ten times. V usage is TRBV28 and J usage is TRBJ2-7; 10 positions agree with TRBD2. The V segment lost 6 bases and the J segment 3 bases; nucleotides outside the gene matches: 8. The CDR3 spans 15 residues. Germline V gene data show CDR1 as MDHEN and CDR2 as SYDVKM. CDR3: CASSPGLAEIYEQYF. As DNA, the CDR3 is TGTGCCAGCAGCCCTGGACTAGCGGAGATCTACGAGCAGTACTTC.

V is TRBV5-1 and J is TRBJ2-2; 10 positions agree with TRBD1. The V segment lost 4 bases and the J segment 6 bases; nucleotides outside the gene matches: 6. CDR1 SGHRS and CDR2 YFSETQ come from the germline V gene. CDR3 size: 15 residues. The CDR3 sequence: CASSGQGVGAGELFF. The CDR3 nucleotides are TGCGCCAGCAGCGGACAGGGGGTGGGCGCCGGGGAGCTGTTTTTT.

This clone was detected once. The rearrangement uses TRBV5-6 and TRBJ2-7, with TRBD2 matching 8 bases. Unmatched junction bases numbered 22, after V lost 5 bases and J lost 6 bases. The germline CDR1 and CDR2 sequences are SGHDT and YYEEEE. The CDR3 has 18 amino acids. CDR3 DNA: TGTGCCAGCAGATCTGACAGAACAACCGTAGCGGGATGGGGCGAGCAGTACTTC. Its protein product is CASRSDRTTVAGWGEQYF.

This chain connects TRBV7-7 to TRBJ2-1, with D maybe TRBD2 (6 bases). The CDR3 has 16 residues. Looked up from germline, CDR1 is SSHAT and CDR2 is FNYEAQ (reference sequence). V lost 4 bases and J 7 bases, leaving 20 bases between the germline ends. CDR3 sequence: CASSSHPGAARNEQFF. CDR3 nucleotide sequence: TGTGCCAGCAGCTCCCATCCGGGAGCCGCCAGGAATGAGCAGTTCTTC.

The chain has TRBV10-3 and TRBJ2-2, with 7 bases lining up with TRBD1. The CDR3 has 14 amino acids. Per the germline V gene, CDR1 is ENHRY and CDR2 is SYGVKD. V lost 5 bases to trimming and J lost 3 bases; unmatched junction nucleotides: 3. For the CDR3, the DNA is TGTGCCATCAGTAGACAGGGCCACACCGGGGAGCTGTTTTTT. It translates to CAISRQGHTGELFF.